This T cell receptor (beta chain) was recorded in a study of OX40 agonist ivuxolimab in advanced cancers. Libraries were prepared by immunoSEQ multiplex PCR; TCRdb keeps only in-frame clonotypes and omits some of them. The sample yields some 69,000 clones, roughly nine tenths seen once. The CDR3 spans 14 residues. CDR1 and CDR2 (germline): ENHRY, SYGVKD. Trimming at V came to 9 bases and at J to 4 bases, leaving 7 bases not matched to a gene. The sample here was CD4+ or CD8+ T cells sorted from blood, taken in a trial of the OX40 agonist ivuxolimab. The source is an adult with an advanced solid tumor such as melanoma, head and neck, liver or kidney cancer. The rearrangement uses TRBV10-3 and TRBJ1-5, with TRBD1 matching over 9 bases. CDR3: CAIQGAELNQPQHF. CDR3 DNA sequence: TGTGCCATACAGGGGGCCGAACTGAATCAGCCCCAGCATTTT.